What follows are 11 T cell receptor beta chains derived from one specimen sequenced in a study of blood T cell repertoires in COVID-19. Clones were sequenced by immunoSEQ multiplex PCR, and TCRdb holds only the in-frame ones, with some missing. Seen here are about 210,000 clones, roughly four fifths observed once, and the top ten hold about 12%. Input material: peripheral blood. The receptors stem from a woman aged 40 to 55 with acute or convalescent COVID-19.

Comments on this clone: The sample carries other DNA sequences with the same CDR3. The rearrangement links TRBV5-6 to TRBJ2-5; 8 bases match TRBD2. V shed 3 bases and J 2 bases; nucleotides not matched to a gene: 12. The CDR3 has 17 residues. Germline V CDR1 and CDR2: SGHDT, YYEEEE. CDR3 region: CASSSIAGTSGQETQYF. For the CDR3, the DNA is TGTGCCAGCAGCTCCATCGCCGGGACTAGTGGGCAAGAGACCCAGTACTTC. Supplemented by reference TRBV5-6 and TRBJ2-5, the full variable domain reads DAGVTQSPTHLIKTRGQQVTLRCSPKSGHDTVSWYQQALGQGPQFIFQYYEEEERQRGNFPDRFSGHQFPNYSSELNVNALLLGDSALYLCASSSIAGTSGQETQYFGPGTRLLVL.

The chain joins TRBV9 to TRBJ2-2; no definite D call. CDR3 length equals 16 residues. From germline, CDR1 is SGDLS and CDR2 YYNGEE. The V and J ends lost 0 bases and 1 base respectively, with 10 bases between them. The CDR3 loop reads CASSVEHRKNTGELFF. Written as DNA, the CDR3 is TGTGCCAGCAGCGTAGAGCACAGAAAGAACACCGGGGAGCTGTTTTTT.

The chain carries TRBV6-5 and TRBJ2-7, with 9 bases aligning to TRBD2. V was clipped by 6 bases and J by 0 bases; unmatched bases: 6. Germline CDR1 is MNHEY and CDR2 is SVGAGI. There are 15 residues in the CDR3. CDR3 sequence reads: CASSRTSVNSYEQYF. The CDR3 region has the DNA TGTGCCAGCAGCCGGACTAGCGTCAACTCCTACGAGCAGTACTTC.

The chain has TRBV24-1 and TRBJ2-6, with D possibly being TRBD2 (5 bases). CDR3 length equals 16 residues. Between the trimmed V and J ends, which lost 4 bases and 0 bases, there was a span of 9 bases. Per germline, CDR1 KGHDR and CDR2 SFDVKD. CDR3 coding DNA: TGTGCCACCAGTGACAGGAGGCGCTCTGGGGCCAACGTCCTGACTTTC. Translating gives CATSDRRRSGANVLTF.

This chain links TRBV6-5 with TRBJ1-1; D gene uncertain. The CDR3 extends over 14 amino acids. Trimming removed 0 bases at V and 6 bases at J, with 11 bases between. The germline gives CDR1 MNHEY, CDR2 SVGAGI. The CDR3 here is CASSYSSPGPEAFF. The CDR3 region has the DNA TGTGCCAGCAGTTACTCGTCCCCAGGTCCTGAAGCTTTCTTT.

This clone was picked up many times. This rearrangement joins TRBV12-3 or TRBV12-4 to TRBJ2-7, with TRBD1 matching 9 bases. This CDR3 is built from 13 residues. J gave up 1 base and V 6 bases, and 1 base lay outside the gene matches. The CDR3 spells CASRDRGSYEQYF. The DNA of the CDR3 is TGTGCCAGCAGGGACAGGGGTTCCTACGAGCAGTACTTC.

The V gene is TRBV5-4, the J gene TRBJ2-3, with D hard to call. The ends were cut back, 4 bases at V and 2 bases at J, with 5 bases in the middle. The CDR3 contains 12 residues. CDR1 SGHNT and CDR2 YYREEE come from the germline V gene (reference sequence). In nucleotides, the CDR3 is TGTGCCAGCAGCCAGAACACAGATACGCAGTATTTT. Residues: CASSQNTDTQYF. The whole variable domain, remainder taken from reference TRBV5-4 and TRBJ2-3, is ETGVTQSPTHLIKTRGQQVTLRCSSQSGHNTVSWYQQALGQGPQFIFQYYREEENGRGNFPPRFSGLQFPNYSSELNVNALELDDSALYLCASSQNTDTQYFGPGTRLTVL.

The chain carries TRBV20-1 and TRBJ2-5; 8 positions match TRBD1. The CDR3 loop spans 11 amino acids. Germline CDR1 is DFQATT and CDR2 is SNEGSKA (reference sequence). Germline trimming cut 5 bases from V and 4 bases from J; bases unmatched to any gene: 0. CDR3: CSADRGETQYF. CDR3 coding DNA: TGCAGTGCTGACAGGGGAGAGACCCAGTACTTC.

This rearrangement joins TRBV7-6 to TRBJ2-2; a possible D gene is TRBD1 (6 bases). Per the germline V gene, CDR1 is SGHVS and CDR2 is FNYEAQ. The CDR3 has 15 residues. V was cut by 2 bases and J by 4 bases, with 11 bases left in between. DNA of the CDR3: TGTGCCAGCAGCTTAATTCAGGGGACCACCGGGGAGCTGTTTTTT. Translated: CASSLIQGTTGELFF.

The CDR3 DNA is TGTGCCAGCAGCCAAGATAGGACTAGCGGGGGCTCCGAGCAGTACTTC. Its translation is CASSQDRTSGGSEQYF. The chain employs TRBV4-2 and TRBJ2-7; 13 nucleotides match TRBD2. This CDR3 is 16 amino acids long. V dropped 0 bases and J dropped 6; count of bases not matched to a gene: 5. CDR1 is LGHNA and CDR2 is YNFKEQ in the germline V gene.

V gene TRBV5-1 combines with J gene TRBJ2-7; TRBD2 matches 11 bases. The CDR3 length is 17 residues. The J segment lost 2 bases and the V segment lost 3 bases, leaving 10 bases of the junction unmatched. Germline assignment: CDR1 SGHRS and CDR2 YFSETQ. The CDR3 loop is CASSSQDPGLAAYEQYF. CDR3 DNA sequence: TGCGCCAGCAGCTCACAAGACCCGGGACTAGCGGCCTACGAGCAGTACTTC.